The 24 T cell receptor beta chains reported below all come from one sample, sequenced in a study of blood T cell repertoires in COVID-19. Profiled with immunoSEQ multiplex PCR; TCRdb holds only in-frame clones, not every one. The sample shows some 82,000 clones, about four fifths of them seen only once. Input material: peripheral blood. These receptors came from an elderly man with active or convalescent COVID-19.

The chain employs TRBV10-1 and TRBJ1-1; TRBD1 might be the D (5 bases). Trimming removed 6 bases from V and 1 base from J, with 12 bases in between. The CDR3 loop spans 14 amino acids. CDR1 and CDR2 (germline): WNHNN, SYGVQD (reference sequence). Here the CDR3 reads CASSTTGQNTEAFF. The CDR3 nucleotides read TGCGCCAGCAGCACAACCGGACAGAACACTGAAGCTTTCTTT.

The rearrangement joins TRBV18 to TRBJ2-1; 10 bases agree with TRBD1. The V and J ends lost 5 bases and 7 bases, in that order; junction bases with no gene match: 5. Germline lookup yields CDR1 KGHSH and CDR2 LQKENI. The CDR3 length is 14 residues. The CDR3 DNA sequence: TGTGCCAGCTCAGAGGACAGGGGGTCTAATGAGCAGTTCTTC. Translating gives CASSEDRGSNEQFF.

V and J are TRBV4-1 and TRBJ2-7; 10 nucleotides line up with TRBD1. Germline V CDR1 and CDR2: MGHRA, YSYEKL. The ends lost 2 bases at V and 7 bases at J; junction bases unmatched: 17. The CDR3 contains 18 residues. DNA for the CDR3: TGCGCCAGCAGCCAAAAACTCCGGGACAGGGGACGGGCGGAGGAGCAGTACTTC. Amino acid sequence: CASSQKLRDRGRAEEQYF.

V and J are TRBV19 and TRBJ1-5; 9 bases line up with TRBD1. The V gene's germline CDR1 is LNHDA and CDR2 SQIVND (reference sequence). V lost 4 bases and J lost 9; bases outside the gene matches: 10. CDR3 size: 15 residues. As DNA, the CDR3 is TGTGCCAGTAGTACATTAGGGACAGGGAGGGTGCCCCAGCATTTT. It yields the protein CASSTLGTGRVPQHF.

In this sample, this clone turned up a few times. The chain combines TRBV12-3 or TRBV12-4 with TRBJ2-5, with D possibly being TRBD2 (5 bases). CDR3 length: 13 amino acids. The germline V and J ends were trimmed by 9 bases and 2 bases, with 13 bases remaining between them. The CDR3 DNA sequence: TGTGCCAGTAGGACTTATACTCAAGAGACCCAGTACTTC. Translating it yields CASRTYTQETQYF.

The chain is built from TRBV30 and TRBJ1-5; D is unclear. Germline values: CDR1 GTSNPN, CDR2 SVGIG (reference sequence). Trimming pared 3 bases from V and 2 bases from J, leaving 11 bases between. CDR3 length equals 14 residues. The CDR3 coding sequence is TGTGCCTGGAGCCCCGGGAGCGGCAATCAGCCCCAGCATTTT. Its protein is CAWSPGSGNQPQHF.

J is TRBJ1-2 and V is TRBV6-7; possibly TRBD1 for D (6 bases). TRBV6-7 is designated an ORF whose function remains uncertain. This CDR3 is built from 11 residues. V lost 4 bases to trimming and J lost 6 bases, with 6 bases between them. The CDR3 protein is CASSWTDGYTF. The CDR3 nucleotides are TGTGCCAGCAGTTGGACAGATGGCTACACCTTC.

DNA of the CDR3: TGTGCCAGCAGCTTGGTTTTCACCGCGGCACAGGGGGCTGGTGAAAAACTGTTTTTT. Protein sequence: CASSLVFTAAQGAGEKLFF. This sequence joins TRBV5-8 and TRBJ1-4; 9 bases align to TRBD1. The germline V gene has CDR1 SGHTS and CDR2 YDEGEE. V lost 0 bases and J lost 7; bases outside the gene matches: 16. This CDR3 comprises 19 residues.

The chain joins TRBV24-1 to TRBJ2-3; D gene uncertain. The CDR3 is 14 residues long. The germline CDR1 and CDR2 sequences are KGHDR and SFDVKD. The germline V and J ends were trimmed by 9 bases and 0 bases, with 12 bases remaining between them. CDR3 nucleotide sequence: TGTGCCACCGCTGCTACCTTTAGCACAGATACGCAGTATTTT. Its translation is CATAATFSTDTQYF.

The chain uses TRBV2 and TRBJ2-7; perhaps TRBD1 as D (6 bases). V was clipped by 6 bases and J by 4 bases, with 13 bases between them. Germline loops: CDR1 SNHLY, CDR2 FYNNEI. The CDR3 runs 13 residues. CDR3 region: CASSLGQWYEQYF. The CDR3 DNA reads TGTGCCAGCAGCCTCGGACAGTGGTACGAGCAGTACTTC.

CDR3 sequence (DNA): TGTGCCAGCAGCAAAGCGCTACCCAGGGCGAGGGGAAACACCATATATTTT. Amino acids: CASSKALPRARGNTIYF. The chain is built from TRBV21-1 and TRBJ1-3; the table's D call, TRBD1, has no DNA check behind it. TRBV21-1 is given as a pseudogene. The CDR3 spans 17 residues.

The chain combines TRBV11-2 with TRBJ1-1, with D possibly matching TRBD1 (5 bases). CDR1 and CDR2 from the germline V gene are SGHAT and FQNNGV. The CDR3 runs to 14 residues. V lost 3 bases and J lost 1, with 9 bases in between. In nucleotides, the CDR3 is TGTGCCAGCAGCTTCAGGGCTCAGAACACTGAAGCTTTCTTT. Amino acids: CASSFRAQNTEAFF. The entire variable domain, with the rest obtained from reference TRBV11-2 and TRBJ1-1, is as follows: EAGVAQSPRYKIIEKRQSVAFWCNPISGHATLYWYQQILGQGPKLLIQFQNNGVVDDSQLPKDRFSAERLKGVDSTLKIQPAKLEDSAVYLCASSFRAQNTEAFFGQGTRLTVV.

V usage is TRBV13 and J usage is TRBJ2-5, with a possible D match to TRBD1 (6 bases). V lost 5 bases to trimming and J lost 5 bases, with 18 bases between them. CDR1 is PRHDT, CDR2 FYEKMQ, per germline (reference sequence). The CDR3 extends over 15 amino acids. The CDR3 loop reads CASSTGTGTGETQYF. In nucleotides, the CDR3 is TGTGCCAGCAGCACCGGGACGGGAACAGGGGAGACCCAGTACTTC.

CDR3 DNA sequence: TGTGCCTGGAGGCAGGGGGCGGCTAATGAAAAACTGTTTTTT. Protein sequence: CAWRQGAANEKLFF. The genes are TRBV30 and TRBJ1-4; 8 bases align to TRBD1. Trimming cost V 3 bases and J 3 bases; bases outside gene matches: 3. In germline, CDR1 is GTSNPN, CDR2 SVGIG (reference sequence). The CDR3 has 14 residues.

This chain uses TRBV7-8 with TRBJ2-4, with TRBD2 matching over 8 bases. Germline V lookup: CDR1 SGHVS, CDR2 FQNEAQ. The CDR3 extends over 18 amino acids. With V trimmed by 4 bases and J by 2 bases, 13 bases remained unmatched. CDR3 sequence (DNA): TGTGCCAGCAGCTCCGAGGCTAGCGGGCTCGTTCCCAAAAACATTCAGTACTTC. Translated, it gives CASSSEASGLVPKNIQYF.

The gene calls are TRBV7-9 and TRBJ1-5, with D unclear. The CDR3 spans 14 residues. Germline CDR1 reads SEHNR; CDR2 reads FQNEAQ (reference sequence). V was shortened by 3 bases and J by 4 bases, with 10 bases between the two germline ends. The CDR3 DNA follows: TGTGCCAGCAGCTTTGCGGCAGCTAATCAGCCCCAGCATTTT. Protein sequence: CASSFAAANQPQHF. Full variable domain (rest looked up from reference TRBV7-9 and TRBJ1-5): DTGVSQNPRHKITKRGQNVTFRCDPISEHNRLYWYRQTLGQGPEFLTYFQNEAQLEKSRLLSDRFSAERPKGSFSTLEIQRTEQGDSAMYLCASSFAAANQPQHFGDGTRLSIL.

The rearrangement uses TRBV9 and TRBJ1-6; TRBD1 is a possible D gene (5 bases). The V end lost 0 bases, the J end lost 10 bases, and 14 bases lay between the germline ends. Per the germline V gene, CDR1 is SGDLS and CDR2 is YYNGEE. The CDR3 loop spans 15 amino acids. The CDR3 DNA reads as TGTGCCAGCAGCGTAGGAGCAGGGTTGGAGTCACCCCTCCACTTT. Translation: CASSVGAGLESPLHF.

This clone was recorded a few times. This sequence joins TRBV18 and TRBJ1-2; possible D gene TRBD1, 5 bases. The CDR3 runs to 13 residues. Per the germline V gene, CDR1 is KGHSH and CDR2 is LQKENI. The V gene lost 5 bases and the J gene lost 7 bases, with 14 bases spanning the gap. The CDR3 region is CASSTGPGSGYTF. The CDR3 nucleotides read TGTGCCAGCTCAACAGGCCCCGGGAGTGGCTACACCTTC.

As to this clone: Relative to the germline gene, one junction end is altered; a read error may explain this. This chain uses TRBV7-7 with TRBJ2-2, with TRBD2 identical over 10 bases. There are 16 residues in the CDR3. Germline CDR1 reads SSHAT; CDR2 reads FNYEAQ (reference sequence). This CDR3 is CASSLRTSGGTGELFF. CDR3 coding DNA: TGTGCTAGCAGCTTAAGGACTAGCGGCGGAACCGGGGAGCTGTTTTTT. The full variable domain, completed using reference TRBV7-7 and TRBJ2-2, is GAGVSQSPRYKVTKRGQDVTLRCDPISSHATLYWYQQALGQGPEFLTYFNYEAQPDKSGLPSDRFSAERPEGSISTLTIQRTEQRDSAMYRCASSLRTSGGTGELFFGEGSRLTVL.

This chain uses TRBV27 with TRBJ1-2; D not certain. Looked up from germline, CDR1 is MNHEY and CDR2 is SMNVEV (reference sequence). V lost 11 bases and J lost 1, with 11 bases in between. The CDR3 extends over 12 amino acids. CDR3 DNA sequence: TGTGCCGGGAGGAGGAATAACTATGGCTACACCTTC. Amino acid sequence: CAGRRNNYGYTF.

This clone was observed a handful of times. The chain is built from TRBV12-3 or TRBV12-4 and TRBJ1-1; D is possibly TRBD1 (6 bases). The CDR3 totals 13 residues. Deletions cut 5 bases from V and 1 base from J, with 8 bases between. In DNA form, the CDR3 reads TGTGCCAGCAGTAAACAGGGGAACACTGAAGCTTTCTTT. It encodes CASSKQGNTEAFF.

The rearrangement joins TRBV7-2 to TRBJ2-2, with 9 bases identical to TRBD2. Germline V CDR1 and CDR2: SGHTA, FQGNSA. V dropped 1 base and J dropped 4; count of bases not matched to a gene: 10. The CDR3 contains 18 residues. As DNA, the CDR3 is TGTGCCAGCAGCTTAGTGGGTAGCGGGAGATTAAGCACCGGGGAGCTGTTTTTT. This translates into CASSLVGSGRLSTGELFF.

CDR3 protein: CASSFDRSYTEAFF. In DNA form, the CDR3 reads TGTGCCAGCAGCTTCGACAGGTCCTACACTGAAGCTTTCTTT. V is TRBV7-9 and J is TRBJ1-1, with TRBD1 as a possible D gene (6 bases). The CDR3 is 14 residues long. Germline V gene sequence: CDR1 SEHNR, CDR2 FQNEAQ (reference sequence). V lost 3 bases, J lost 3 bases, and 11 bases lay in between. Together with reference TRBV7-9 and TRBJ1-1, the CDR3 gives the full variable domain: DTGVSQNPRHKITKRGQNVTFRCDPISEHNRLYWYRQTLGQGPEFLTYFQNEAQLEKSRLLSDRFSAERPKGSFSTLEIQRTEQGDSAMYLCASSFDRSYTEAFFGQGTRLTVV.

The chain uses TRBV10-3 and TRBJ2-7; perhaps TRBD1 as D (7 bases). V lost 0 bases and J lost 1, with 25 bases in between. CDR1 ENHRY and CDR2 SYGVKD come from the germline V gene. This CDR3 region has 20 residues. The CDR3 DNA sequence: TGTGCCATCAGTGAGTCATGGCAGGGGGGCGCACCAGTACTTTCCTACGAGCAGTACTTC. It specifies CAISESWQGGAPVLSYEQYF.